Each of the 15 T cell receptor beta chains below was sequenced from the same sample in a study of blood T cell repertoires in COVID-19. Assay: immunoSEQ multiplex PCR; the TCRdb copy retains only in-frame clones and omits some. The sample lists more than 200,000 clones; 84% were seen once. Sample: peripheral blood. The receptors stem from a man between 60 and 75 years old with acute or convalescent COVID-19.

The chain is built from TRBV27 and TRBJ1-5, with a tentative D call TRBD1 (6 bases). The CDR3 totals 13 residues. V lost 2 bases, J lost 5 bases, and 7 bases lay in between. CDR1 is MNHEY and CDR2 is SMNVEV in the germline V gene (reference sequence). The CDR3 DNA follows: TGTGCCAGCAGTTTACACAGGGATCAGCCCCAGCATTTT. It specifies CASSLHRDQPQHF.

The chain has TRBV5-1 and TRBJ2-7; the match to TRBD2 covers 9 bases. Germline CDR1 is SGHRS and CDR2 is YFSETQ. The V segment lost 7 bases and the J segment 2 bases; nucleotides outside the gene matches: 4. The CDR3 runs 13 residues. The CDR3 spells CASSSGTTYEQYF. The CDR3 nucleotides read TGCGCCAGCTCTAGCGGGACCACCTACGAGCAGTACTTC.

This sequence joins TRBV7-3 and TRBJ2-3; weak D call: TRBD2 (5 bases). The V and J ends lost 5 bases and 4 bases respectively, with 10 bases between them. Germline V lookup: CDR1 SGHTA, CDR2 FQGTGA. The CDR3 consists of 13 residues. The CDR3 is CASSQTRADTQYF. The DNA for the CDR3 is TGTGCCAGCAGCCAAACTAGGGCAGATACGCAGTATTTT.

The rearrangement links TRBV19 to TRBJ2-7, with 8 bases aligning to TRBD1. Germline V CDR1 and CDR2: LNHDA, SQIVND (reference sequence). V lost 2 bases, J lost 7 bases, and 7 bases stayed unmatched. The length of the CDR3 is 14 residues. The CDR3 DNA sequence: TGTGCCAGTAGTATAATCCCAGGACAGGGAGAGCAGTACTTC. Protein sequence: CASSIIPGQGEQYF.

The chain recombines TRBV6-5 with TRBJ2-3; 7 bases line up with TRBD2. The CDR3 totals 15 residues. CDR1 and CDR2 from the germline V gene are MNHEY and SVGAGI. The trim removed 6 bases at V and 2 bases at J, leaving 8 bases unmatched. Written as DNA, the CDR3 is TGTGCCAGCAGGCACACTCTAGCGGACACAGATACGCAGTATTTT. Translated, it gives CASRHTLADTDTQYF.

The rearrangement uses TRBV5-1 and TRBJ1-1, with a tentative D call TRBD1 (6 bases). Germline V gene lookup returns CDR1 SGHRS and CDR2 YFSETQ. This CDR3 contains 16 residues. V lost 4 bases and J 5 bases, leaving 21 bases between the germline ends. The chain's CDR3 is CASSQIAGRGRTEAFF. In nucleotides, the CDR3 is TGCGCCAGCAGCCAAATAGCGGGCAGGGGCCGGACTGAAGCTTTCTTT.

This clone was seen ten or more times. The V and J genes are TRBV28 and TRBJ1-2, with TRBD1 as a possible D gene (5 bases). Between the trimmed V and J ends, which lost 4 bases and 6 bases, there was a span of 15 bases. Germline CDR1 and CDR2: MDHEN and SYDVKM. The CDR3 covers 14 residues. CDR3 amino acids: CASSSGGRDHGYTF. The DNA for the CDR3 is TGTGCCAGCAGTTCTGGGGGGAGGGACCATGGCTACACCTTC.

This clone came up once. The CDR3 is CASTTSGSSYNEQFF. CDR3 coding DNA: TGCGCCAGCACCACTAGCGGGAGCTCCTACAATGAGCAGTTCTTC. The chain links TRBV5-1 to TRBJ2-1, with 11 positions matching TRBD2. CDR1 and CDR2 (germline): SGHRS, YFSETQ. The CDR3 totals 15 residues. Unmatched junction bases numbered 2, after V lost 6 bases and J lost 0 bases.

The V gene is TRBV4-1, the J gene TRBJ2-5; 12 bases fit TRBD1. V lost 2 bases and J lost 4; bases outside the gene matches: 5. The CDR3 consists of 16 residues. Germline assignment: CDR1 MGHRA and CDR2 YSYEKL. The CDR3 here is CASSQSGQGAGETQYF. Here the CDR3 DNA reads TGCGCCAGCAGCCAATCGGGACAGGGGGCAGGAGAGACCCAGTACTTC.

CDR3 sequence (DNA): TGTGCCACCAGCAGAGATCATTTCGGGAGCTCCTACGAGCAGTACTTC. It is translated as CATSRDHFGSSYEQYF. The chain uses TRBV15 and TRBJ2-7, with D possibly TRBD2 on 6 matching bases. This CDR3 is built from 16 residues. V lost 0 bases to trimming and J lost 0 bases, with 12 bases between them. In germline, CDR1 is LNHNV, CDR2 YYDKDF (reference sequence). Full variable domain (outside the CDR3, taken from reference TRBV15 and TRBJ2-7): DAMVIQNPRYQVTQFGKPVTLSCSQTLNHNVMYWYQQKSSQAPKLLFHYYDKDFNNEADTPDNFQSRRPNTSFCFLDIRSPGLGDTAMYLCATSRDHFGSSYEQYFGPGTRLTVT.

The J gene is TRBJ2-7, the V gene TRBV30, with D hard to call. V was shortened by 1 base and J by 4 bases, with 5 bases between the two germline ends. The germline V gene encodes CDR1 GTSNPN and CDR2 SVGIG (reference sequence). This CDR3 has 11 residues. CDR3 sequence (DNA): TGTGCCTGGAGTGAAGCTTACGAGCAGTACTTC. It encodes CAWSEAYEQYF.

The V and J genes are TRBV6-5 and TRBJ2-5, with D maybe TRBD1 (5 bases). The CDR3 is 15 residues long. CDR1 and CDR2 from the germline V gene are MNHEY and SVGAGI. V lost 4 bases, J lost 5 bases, and 17 bases lay in between. CDR3 sequence: CASSCPSRPGETQYF. As DNA, the CDR3 is TGTGCCAGCAGTTGCCCCTCGCGGCCAGGGGAGACCCAGTACTTC.

This clone was recorded only once. The V gene is TRBV7-9, the J gene TRBJ1-4; D uncertain. The CDR3 has 18 residues. Germline-derived CDR1 and CDR2 are SEHNR and FQNEAQ (reference sequence). Trimming removed 1 base at V and 0 bases at J, with 15 bases between. CDR3 loop: CASSLVVSDSATNEKLFF. CDR3 nucleotide sequence: TGTGCCAGCAGCTTAGTGGTGTCTGATAGCGCAACTAATGAAAAACTGTTTTTT.

This sequence joins TRBV18 and TRBJ2-7, with 7 bases identical to TRBD1. CDR1 and CDR2 from the germline V gene are KGHSH and LQKENI. This CDR3 contains 14 residues. V shed 6 bases and J 0 bases; nucleotides not matched to a gene: 5. In nucleotides, the CDR3 is TGTGCCAGCTCCCTCCGACAGGGCTCCTACGAGCAGTACTTC. Its protein product is CASSLRQGSYEQYF.

The chain uses TRBV5-1 and TRBJ1-2, with D unclear. The CDR3 is 15 amino acids. From germline, CDR1 is SGHRS and CDR2 YFSETQ. The V end lost 0 bases, the J end lost 8 bases, and 17 bases lay between the germline ends. The CDR3 spells CASSLEKVRGGGYTF. The CDR3, as DNA: TGCGCCAGCAGCTTGGAAAAAGTGCGAGGTGGCGGCTACACCTTC.